This TCR beta chain originates from a study of blood T cell repertoires in COVID-19. Across the whole study: Sources were T cells, B-cell-depleted T cells, or PBMCs; the material itself was cDNA or gDNA.

This CDR3 has 15 amino acids. Unmatched junction bases numbered 1, after V lost 4 bases and J lost 1 base. CDR1 is MDHEN, CDR2 SYDVKM, per germline. The study recruited people aged roughly 18 to 95 years across some 23 US areas. In the original analysis: Counts of nucleated cells, estimated from reference gene primer amplification, were obtained. Produced via immunoSEQ multiplex PCR; TCRdb's table is partial and in-frame only. D and trimming were read from the DNA, whereas the V and J calls and clone size are those reported in that table. The sample records some 320,000 clones, around nine tenths being singletons.

The origin of this receptor is a man aged 60-69 years who had recovered from COVID-19. This sequence joins TRBV28 and TRBJ2-3; 11 nucleotides match TRBD2. The sequenced material came from PBMCs or T cells enriched from blood (not recorded which). CDR3 sequence: CASSWGLAGTDTQYF. The CDR3 DNA sequence: TGTGCCAGCAGTTGGGGACTAGCGGGCACAGATACGCAGTATTTT.